Here is one T cell receptor (beta chain) with its context. The CDR3 runs to 17 residues. V lost 6 bases, J lost 2 bases, and 13 bases stayed unmatched. Germline V CDR1 and CDR2: MNHEY, SMNVEV (reference sequence). This entry belongs to a study of blood T cell repertoires in COVID-19. Study-level background: Italy, Spain and the United States were the sources of the convalescent and acute COVID-19 samples. T cells, B-cell-depleted T cells, or PBMCs provided the cDNA or gDNA that served as material.

As originally analysed: Amplification of reference gene primers was used by the study to estimate nucleated cell counts. This table comes from immunoSEQ multiplex PCR, and its TCRdb copy is limited to in-frame clones, with some not included. V, J and clone size reflect that table, while D and trimming were determined from the DNA. The table records some 160,000 clones, around 83% of them present only once. The rearrangement uses TRBV27 and TRBJ2-7; 10 positions agree with TRBD2. Sequenced input: peripheral blood. The receptor comes from a human donor in a cohort sampled during active COVID-19. CDR3 residues: CASSPVKSGRGTYEQYF. CDR3 nucleotide sequence: TGTGCCAGCAGCCCCGTTAAGAGCGGGAGGGGAACCTACGAGCAGTACTTC.